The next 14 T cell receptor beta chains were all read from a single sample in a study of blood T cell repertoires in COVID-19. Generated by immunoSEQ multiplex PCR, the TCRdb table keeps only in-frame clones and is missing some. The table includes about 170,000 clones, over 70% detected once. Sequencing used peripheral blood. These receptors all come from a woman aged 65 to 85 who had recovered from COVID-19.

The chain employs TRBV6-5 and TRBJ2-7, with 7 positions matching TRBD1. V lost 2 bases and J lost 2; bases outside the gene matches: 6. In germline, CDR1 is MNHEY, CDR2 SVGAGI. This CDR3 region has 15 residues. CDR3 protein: CASSYEGAKTYEQYF. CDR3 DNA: TGTGCCAGCAGTTACGAGGGGGCGAAGACCTACGAGCAGTACTTC.

The CDR3 nucleotides read TGTGCCAGCAGCCGAGGGGGGGCAGGGAGGACTGAAGCTTTCTTT. The encoded protein is CASSRGGAGRTEAFF. The rearrangement uses TRBV3-1 (or the pseudogene TRBV3-2) and TRBJ1-1; the D gene is possibly TRBD1 (6 bases). Germline CDR1 reads LGHDT; CDR2 reads YNNKEL (reference sequence). This CDR3 has 15 amino acids. Trimming stripped 4 bases from V and 5 bases from J, with 17 bases between.

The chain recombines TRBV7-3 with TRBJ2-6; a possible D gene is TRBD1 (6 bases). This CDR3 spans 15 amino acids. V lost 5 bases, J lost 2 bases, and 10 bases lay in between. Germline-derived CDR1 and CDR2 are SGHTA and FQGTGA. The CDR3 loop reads CASSRTGTGANVLTF. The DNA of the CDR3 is TGTGCCAGCAGCCGAACAGGGACTGGGGCCAACGTCCTGACTTTC.

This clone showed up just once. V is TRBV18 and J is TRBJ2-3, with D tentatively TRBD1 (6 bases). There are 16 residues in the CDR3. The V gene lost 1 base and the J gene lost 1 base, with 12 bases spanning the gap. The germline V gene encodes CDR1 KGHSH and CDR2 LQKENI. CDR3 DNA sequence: TGTGCCAGCTCACCACGGGGGCCCCAGGGCACAGATACGCAGTATTTT. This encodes CASSPRGPQGTDTQYF.

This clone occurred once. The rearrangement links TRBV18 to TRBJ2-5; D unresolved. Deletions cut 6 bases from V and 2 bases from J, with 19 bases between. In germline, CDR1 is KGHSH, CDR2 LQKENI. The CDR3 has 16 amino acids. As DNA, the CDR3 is TGTGCCAGCTCCCCATACTGGGCAGGATTTCAAGAGACCCAGTACTTC. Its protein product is CASSPYWAGFQETQYF.

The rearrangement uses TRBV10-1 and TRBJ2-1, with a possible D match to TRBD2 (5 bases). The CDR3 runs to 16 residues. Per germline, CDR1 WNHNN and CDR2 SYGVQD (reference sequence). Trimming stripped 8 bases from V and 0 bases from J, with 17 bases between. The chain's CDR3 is CASPPLGEPSYNEQFF. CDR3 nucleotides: TGCGCCAGCCCCCCCTTGGGAGAGCCCTCCTACAATGAGCAGTTCTTC.

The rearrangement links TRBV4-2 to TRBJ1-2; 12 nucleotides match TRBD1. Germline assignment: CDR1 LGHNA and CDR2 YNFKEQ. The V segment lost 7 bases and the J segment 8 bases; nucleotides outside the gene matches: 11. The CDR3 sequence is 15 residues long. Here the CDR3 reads CASTKGGQGAWGYTF. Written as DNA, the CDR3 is TGTGCCAGCACCAAGGGGGGACAGGGGGCTTGGGGCTACACCTTC.

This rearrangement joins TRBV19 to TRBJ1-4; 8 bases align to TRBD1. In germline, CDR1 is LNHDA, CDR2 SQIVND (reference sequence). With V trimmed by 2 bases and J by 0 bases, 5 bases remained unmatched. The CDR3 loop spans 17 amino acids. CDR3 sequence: CASSIPVGQATNEKLFF. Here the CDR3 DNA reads TGTGCCAGTAGTATACCGGTGGGACAGGCAACTAATGAAAAACTGTTTTTT.

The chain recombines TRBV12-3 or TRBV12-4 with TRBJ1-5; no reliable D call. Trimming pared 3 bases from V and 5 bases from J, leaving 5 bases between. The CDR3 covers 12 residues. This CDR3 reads CASSLAYQPQHF. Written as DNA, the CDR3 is TGTGCCAGCAGTTTGGCATATCAGCCCCAGCATTTT.

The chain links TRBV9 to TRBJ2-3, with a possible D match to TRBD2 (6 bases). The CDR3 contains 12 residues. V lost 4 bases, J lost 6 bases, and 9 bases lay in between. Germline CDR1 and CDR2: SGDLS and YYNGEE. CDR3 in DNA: TGTGCCAGCAGCCCCCGGGGGGATACGCAGTATTTT. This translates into CASSPRGDTQYF. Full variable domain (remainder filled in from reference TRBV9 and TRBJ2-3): DSGVTQTPKHLITATGQRVTLRCSPRSGDLSVYWYQQSLDQGLQFLIQYYNGEERAKGNILERFSAQQFPDLHSELNLSSLELGDSALYFCASSPRGDTQYFGPGTRLTVL.

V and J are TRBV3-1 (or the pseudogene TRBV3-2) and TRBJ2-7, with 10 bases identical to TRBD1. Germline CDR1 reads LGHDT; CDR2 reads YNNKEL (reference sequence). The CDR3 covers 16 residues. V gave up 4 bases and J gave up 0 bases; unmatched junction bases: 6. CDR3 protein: CASSPWTGGYSYEQYF. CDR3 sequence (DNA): TGTGCCAGCAGCCCGTGGACAGGGGGATACTCCTACGAGCAGTACTTC.

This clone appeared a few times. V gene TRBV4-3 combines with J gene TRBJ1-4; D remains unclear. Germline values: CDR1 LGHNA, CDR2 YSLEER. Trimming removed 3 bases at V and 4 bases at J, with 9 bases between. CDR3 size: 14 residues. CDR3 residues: CASSQGPINEKLFF. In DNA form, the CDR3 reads TGCGCCAGCAGCCAGGGCCCCATTAATGAAAAACTGTTTTTT.

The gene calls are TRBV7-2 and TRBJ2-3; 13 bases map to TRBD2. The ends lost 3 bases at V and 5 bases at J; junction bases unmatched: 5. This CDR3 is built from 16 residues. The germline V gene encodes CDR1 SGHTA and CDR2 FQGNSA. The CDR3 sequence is CASSFGTSGTGDTQYF. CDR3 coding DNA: TGTGCCAGCAGCTTCGGGACTAGCGGGACGGGAGATACGCAGTATTTT.

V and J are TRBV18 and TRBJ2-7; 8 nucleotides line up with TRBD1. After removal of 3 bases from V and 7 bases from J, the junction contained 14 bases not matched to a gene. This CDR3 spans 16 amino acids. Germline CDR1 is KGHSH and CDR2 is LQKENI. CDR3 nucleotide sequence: TGTGCCAGCTCACCGGTGACAGGGGTTCAGCCTCGGGAGCAGTACTTC. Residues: CASSPVTGVQPREQYF.